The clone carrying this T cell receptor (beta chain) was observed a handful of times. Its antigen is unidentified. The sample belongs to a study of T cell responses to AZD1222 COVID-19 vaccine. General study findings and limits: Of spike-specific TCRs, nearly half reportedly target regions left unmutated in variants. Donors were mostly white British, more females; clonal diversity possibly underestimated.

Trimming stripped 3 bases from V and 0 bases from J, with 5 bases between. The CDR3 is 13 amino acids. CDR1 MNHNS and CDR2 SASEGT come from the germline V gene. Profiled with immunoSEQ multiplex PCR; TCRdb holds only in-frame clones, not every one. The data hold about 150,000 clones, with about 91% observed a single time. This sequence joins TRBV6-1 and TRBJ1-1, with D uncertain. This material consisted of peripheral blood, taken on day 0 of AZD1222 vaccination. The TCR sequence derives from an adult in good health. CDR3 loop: CASSDKMNTEAFF. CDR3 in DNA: TGTGCCAGCAGTGACAAAATGAACACTGAAGCTTTCTTT.